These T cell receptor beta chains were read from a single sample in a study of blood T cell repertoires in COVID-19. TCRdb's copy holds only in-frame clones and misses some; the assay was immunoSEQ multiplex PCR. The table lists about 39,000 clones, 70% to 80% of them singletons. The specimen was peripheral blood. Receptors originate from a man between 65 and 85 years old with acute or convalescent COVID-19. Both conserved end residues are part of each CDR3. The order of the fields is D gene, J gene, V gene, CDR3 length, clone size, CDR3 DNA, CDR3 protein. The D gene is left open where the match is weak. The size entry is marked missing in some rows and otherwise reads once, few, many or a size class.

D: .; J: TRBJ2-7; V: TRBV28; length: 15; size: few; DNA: TGTGCCAGCAATGGCGGCGACAGGAAGAATTTTTGGGAGTACTTC; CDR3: CASNGGDRKNFWEYF
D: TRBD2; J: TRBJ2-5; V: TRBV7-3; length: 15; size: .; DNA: TGTGCCAGCAGCTTAATACCGGGGGGTGGAGAGACCCAGTACTTC; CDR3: CASSLIPGGGETQYF
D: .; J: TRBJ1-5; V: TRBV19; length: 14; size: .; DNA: TGTGCCAGTACCACGGGTTACGGGAATCAGCCCCAGCATTTT; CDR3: CASTTGYGNQPQHF
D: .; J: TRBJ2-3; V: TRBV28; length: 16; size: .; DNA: TGTGCCAGCAGCCCCTCTTCTTCCTCCAGGGGCGATACGCAGTATTTT; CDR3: CASSPSSSSRGDTQYF
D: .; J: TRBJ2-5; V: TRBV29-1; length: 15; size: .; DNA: TGCAGCACTACAGGGCCCGCTGGGACCCAAGAGACCCAGTACTTC; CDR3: CSTTGPAGTQETQYF
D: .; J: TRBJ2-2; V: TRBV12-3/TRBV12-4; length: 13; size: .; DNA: TGTGCCAGCAGTTTAATGAGCACCGGGGAGCTGTTTTTT; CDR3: CASSLMSTGELFF
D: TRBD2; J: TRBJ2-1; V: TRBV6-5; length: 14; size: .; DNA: TGTGCCAGCAGTATTAGCGGGATGCGGAATGAGCAGTTCTTC; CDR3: CASSISGMRNEQFF
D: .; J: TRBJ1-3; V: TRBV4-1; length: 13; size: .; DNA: TGCGCCAGCAGCCAAGAGAGACTTTCCACCATATATTTT; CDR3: CASSQERLSTIYF
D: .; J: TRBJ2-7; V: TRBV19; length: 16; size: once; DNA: TGTGCCAGTAGTCCTCGAACAGCTACGAGTCCCTACGAGCAGTACTTC; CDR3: CASSPRTATSPYEQYF
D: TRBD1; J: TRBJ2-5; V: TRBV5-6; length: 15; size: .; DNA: TGTGCCAGCAGCTCCCGGGACAGGGGGCTTGGGACCCAGTACTTC; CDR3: CASSSRDRGLGTQYF
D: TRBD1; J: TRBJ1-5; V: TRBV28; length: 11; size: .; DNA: TGTGCCAGCAGACAGGGGGGGAGATGGCATTTT; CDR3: CASRQGGRWHF
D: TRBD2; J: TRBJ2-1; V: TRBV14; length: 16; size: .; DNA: TGTGCCAGCAGCCCCCCGGGGGGAGGGGACTACAATGAGCAGTTCTTC; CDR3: CASSPPGGGDYNEQFF
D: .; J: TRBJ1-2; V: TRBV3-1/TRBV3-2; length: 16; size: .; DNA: TGTGCCAGCAGCTCATATGTTGCTGAGGACTACTATGGCTACACCTTC; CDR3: CASSSYVAEDYYGYTF
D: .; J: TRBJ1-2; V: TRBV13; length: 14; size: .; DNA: TGTGCCAGCAGCCCGACAGTTCCTAACTATGGCTACACCTTC; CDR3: CASSPTVPNYGYTF
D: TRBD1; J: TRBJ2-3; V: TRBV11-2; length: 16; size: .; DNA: TGTGCCAGCAGCTTAGCTCGGACAGGGCTTGAGGAGCCGCAGTATTTT; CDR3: CASSLARTGLEEPQYF
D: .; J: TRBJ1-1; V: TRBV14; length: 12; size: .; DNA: TGTGCCAGCAGCCAAGGGGCTACTGAAGCTTTCTTT; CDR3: CASSQGATEAFF
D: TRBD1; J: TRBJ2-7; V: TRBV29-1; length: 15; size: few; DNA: TGCAGCGTTGATGTAGGGACAGGGAGTACCTACGAGCAGTACTTC; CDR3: CSVDVGTGSTYEQYF
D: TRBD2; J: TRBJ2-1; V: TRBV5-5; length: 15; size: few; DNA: TGTGCCAGCAGCTTTTTGGGACTAGCGGTCGAAGGGGAGTTCTTC; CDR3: CASSFLGLAVEGEFF
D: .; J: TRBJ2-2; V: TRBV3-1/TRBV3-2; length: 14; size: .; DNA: TGTGCCAGCACCACATGGGGGCTGACCGGGGAGCTGTTTTTT; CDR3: CASTTWGLTGELFF
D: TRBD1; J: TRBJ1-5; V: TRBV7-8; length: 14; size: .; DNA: TGTGCCAGCAGCTGGGACAGGGGTTATCAGCCCCAGCATTTT; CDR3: CASSWDRGYQPQHF
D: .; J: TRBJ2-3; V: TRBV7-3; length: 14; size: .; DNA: TGTGCCAGCAGCTCCGGAGGGTCCACAGATACGCAGTATTTT; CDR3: CASSSGGSTDTQYF
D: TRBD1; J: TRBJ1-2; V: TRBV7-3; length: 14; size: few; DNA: TGTGCCAGCAGCTTAGATCGGCAGGGGGCTGGCTACACCTTC; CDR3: CASSLDRQGAGYTF
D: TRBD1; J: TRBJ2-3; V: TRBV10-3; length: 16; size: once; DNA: TGTGCCATCAGTGATCGGGGACAGTCTAGCACAGATACGCAGTATTTT; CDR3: CAISDRGQSSTDTQYF
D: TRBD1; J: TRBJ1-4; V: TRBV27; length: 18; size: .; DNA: TGTGCCAGCAGTCGCGGGACAGGGGGCGTTTCGCCTAATGAAAAACTGTTTTTT; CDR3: CASSRGTGGVSPNEKLFF
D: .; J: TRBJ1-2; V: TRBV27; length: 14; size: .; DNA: TGTGCCAGCAGTGTACAGGGTGGTAACTATGGCTACACCTTC; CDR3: CASSVQGGNYGYTF
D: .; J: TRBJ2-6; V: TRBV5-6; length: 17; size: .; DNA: TGTGCCAGCAGCTTACTACAGGGTTTCTCTGGGGCCAACGTCCTGACTTTC; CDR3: CASSLLQGFSGANVLTF
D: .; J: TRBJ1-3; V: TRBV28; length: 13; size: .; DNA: TGTGCCAGCAGTTTGCGGGCGGGAAACACCATATATTTT; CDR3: CASSLRAGNTIYF
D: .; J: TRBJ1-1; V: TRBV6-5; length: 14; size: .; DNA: TGTGCCAGCATCACTGTCCGTTCGGGCACTGAAGCTTTCTTT; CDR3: CASITVRSGTEAFF
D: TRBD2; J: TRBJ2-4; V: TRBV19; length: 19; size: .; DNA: TGTGCCAGTAGTATAGACGGGACTAGCGGGAGGGCCTCGGGCAACATTCAGTACTTC; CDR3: CASSIDGTSGRASGNIQYF
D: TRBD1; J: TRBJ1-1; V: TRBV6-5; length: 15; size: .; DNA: TGTGCCAGCAGCCCAGGACAGGGGGCGAGGACTGAAGCTTTCTTT; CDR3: CASSPGQGARTEAFF
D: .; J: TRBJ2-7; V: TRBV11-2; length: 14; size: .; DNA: TGTGCCAGCAGCCCCCCAGGACAGTCCTACGAGCAGTACTTC; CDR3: CASSPPGQSYEQYF
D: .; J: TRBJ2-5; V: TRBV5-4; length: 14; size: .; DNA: TGTGCCAGCAGCATGCGGGGAGGTCAAGAGACCCAGTACTTC; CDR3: CASSMRGGQETQYF
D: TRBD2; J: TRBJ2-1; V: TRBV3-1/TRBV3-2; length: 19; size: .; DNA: TGTGCCAGCAGCCAAGTCGGACTAGCGGGAGACTTCTCCTACAATGAGCAGTTCTTC; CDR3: CASSQVGLAGDFSYNEQFF
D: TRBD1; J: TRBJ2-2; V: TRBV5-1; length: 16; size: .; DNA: TGCGCCAGCAGCTTGGCCTGGGACAGGGGGACCGGGGAGCTGTTTTTT; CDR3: CASSLAWDRGTGELFF
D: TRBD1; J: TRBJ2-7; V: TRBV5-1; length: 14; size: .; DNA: TGCGCCAGCAGCTTTTCAGGGGGCGTATACGAGCAGTACTTC; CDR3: CASSFSGGVYEQYF
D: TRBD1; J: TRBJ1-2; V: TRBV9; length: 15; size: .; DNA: TGTGCCAGCAGCGTAGCAAGGACAGGGGTACACGGCTACACCTTC; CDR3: CASSVARTGVHGYTF
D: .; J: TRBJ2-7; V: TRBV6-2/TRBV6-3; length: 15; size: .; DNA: TGTGCCAGCAGTTATTCCCCATCCAGCTCCTACGAGCAGTACTTC; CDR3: CASSYSPSSSYEQYF
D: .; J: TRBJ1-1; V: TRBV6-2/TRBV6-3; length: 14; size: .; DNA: TGTGCCAGCAGTTACCGCATCGGCCAGGGATTGGCTTTCTTT; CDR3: CASSYRIGQGLAFF
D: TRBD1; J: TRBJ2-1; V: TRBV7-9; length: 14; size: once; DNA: TGTGCCAGCAGCTTTGTAGGGACAGCGGATGAGCAGTTCTTC; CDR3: CASSFVGTADEQFF
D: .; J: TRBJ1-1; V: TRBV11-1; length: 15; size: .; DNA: TGTGCCAGCAGCCCCCTGGTCGGAGTTAACACTGAAGCTTTCTTT; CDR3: CASSPLVGVNTEAFF
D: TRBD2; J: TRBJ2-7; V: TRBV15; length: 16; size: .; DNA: TGTGCCACCAGCAGAGTCGGATTAGCGGGTGAGCGCGAGCAGTACTTC; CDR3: CATSRVGLAGEREQYF
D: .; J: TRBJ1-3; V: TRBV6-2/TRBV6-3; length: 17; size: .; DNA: TGTGCCAGCAGTTATGGCGGCTCGCGGGCACCTGGAAACACCATATATTTT; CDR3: CASSYGGSRAPGNTIYF
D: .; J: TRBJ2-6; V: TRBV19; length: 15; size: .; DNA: TGTGCCAGTAATCCCCCAGGCACTGGGGCCAACGTCCTGACTTTC; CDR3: CASNPPGTGANVLTF
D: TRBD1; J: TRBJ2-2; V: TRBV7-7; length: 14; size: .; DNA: TGTGCTAGCAGGGGACAGCTGAACACCGGGGAGCTGTTTTTT; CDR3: CASRGQLNTGELFF
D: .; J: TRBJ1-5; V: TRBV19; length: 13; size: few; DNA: TGTGCCAGTAGCCAGGCTCTGGGTGGGCCCCAGCATTTT; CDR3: CASSQALGGPQHF
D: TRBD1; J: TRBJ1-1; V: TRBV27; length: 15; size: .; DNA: TGTGCCAGCAGTCCCACCCCGACAGGGGGGACTGAAGCTTTCTTT; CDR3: CASSPTPTGGTEAFF
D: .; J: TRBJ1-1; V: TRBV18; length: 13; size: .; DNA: TGTGCCAGCTCGGGGGCCTTTGGCACTGAAGCTTTCTTT; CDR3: CASSGAFGTEAFF
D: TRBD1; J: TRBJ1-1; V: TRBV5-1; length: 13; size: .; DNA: TGCGCCAGCTCCTGGGACAGGGACACTGAAGCTTTCTTT; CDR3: CASSWDRDTEAFF
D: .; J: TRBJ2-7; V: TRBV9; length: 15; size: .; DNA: TGTGCCAGCAGCGTAGAGGGGGGGACCGCCTACGAGCAGTACTTC; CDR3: CASSVEGGTAYEQYF
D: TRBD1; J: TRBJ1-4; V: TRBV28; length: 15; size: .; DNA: TGTGCCAGCAGTTTGGCCGGGACAGGGGGGATCTGGCTGTTTTTT; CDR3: CASSLAGTGGIWLFF
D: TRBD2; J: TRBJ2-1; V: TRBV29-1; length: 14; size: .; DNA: TGCAGCGCCGTAACGGGAGGAAGCTACAATGAGCAGTTCTTC; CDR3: CSAVTGGSYNEQFF
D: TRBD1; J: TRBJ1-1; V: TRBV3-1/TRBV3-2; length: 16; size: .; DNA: TGTGCCAGCAGCCAGAGCCCCTGGACAGGCCAGTTTGAAGCTTTCTTT; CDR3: CASSQSPWTGQFEAFF
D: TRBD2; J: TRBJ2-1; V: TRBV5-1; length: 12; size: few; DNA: TGCGCCAGCAGCTGGGCGGGAGAGGAGCAGTTCTTC; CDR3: CASSWAGEEQFF
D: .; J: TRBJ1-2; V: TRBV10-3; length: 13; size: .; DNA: TGTGCCATCACCTCCCGGGTAAACTATGGCTACACCTTC; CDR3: CAITSRVNYGYTF